A single sample is the source of the 16 T cell receptor beta chains below, sequenced in a study of blood T cell repertoires in COVID-19. Profiled with immunoSEQ multiplex PCR; TCRdb holds only in-frame clones, not every one. Of over 50,000 clones listed, more than 70% are singletons. Specimen: peripheral blood. These receptors all stem from a man aged 55 to 70 with acute or convalescent COVID-19.

V gene TRBV7-2 combines with J gene TRBJ1-1; TRBD1 aligns across 8 bases. CDR1 SGHTA and CDR2 FQGNSA come from the germline V gene. V shed 5 bases, J shed 4 bases, and the junction held 9 bases outside the gene matches. This CDR3 has 15 residues. This CDR3 is CASSPEDRVGTEAFF. CDR3 nucleotide sequence: TGTGCCAGCAGCCCGGAGGACAGGGTTGGCACTGAAGCTTTCTTT. The variable domain in full, completed from reference TRBV7-2 and TRBJ1-1, reads GAGVSQSPSNKVTEKGKDVELRCDPISGHTALYWYRQSLGQGLEFLIYFQGNSAPDKSGLPSDRFSAERTGGSVSTLTIQRTQQEDSAVYLCASSPEDRVGTEAFFGQGTRLTVV.

V gene TRBV4-3 combines with J gene TRBJ2-2; 13 bases line up with TRBD2. The CDR3 loop spans 18 amino acids. With V trimmed by 0 bases and J by 6 bases, 7 bases remained unmatched. Per the germline V gene, CDR1 is LGHNA and CDR2 is YSLEER. The CDR3 DNA is TGCGCCAGCAGCCAAGATACTAGCGGGGGGGCCGGGCCCGGGGAGCTGTTTTTT. Translated, it gives CASSQDTSGGAGPGELFF.

V is TRBV19 and J is TRBJ1-1, with D unclear. Germline CDR1 reads LNHDA; CDR2 reads SQIVND (reference sequence). This CDR3 has 13 amino acids. V lost 4 bases and J lost 1, with 7 bases in between. The CDR3 loop is CASSTTANTEAFF. The CDR3 DNA follows: TGTGCCAGTAGTACTACAGCGAACACTGAAGCTTTCTTT. The full variable domain, in which reference TRBV19 and TRBJ1-1 provide the parts outside the CDR3, is DGGITQSPKYLFRKEGQNVTLSCEQNLNHDAMYWYRQDPGQGLRLIYYSQIVNDFQKGDIAEGYSVSREKKESFPLTVTSAQKNPTAFYLCASSTTANTEAFFGQGTRLTVV.

V usage is TRBV7-8 and J usage is TRBJ1-1; D remains ambiguous. In germline, CDR1 is SGHVS, CDR2 FQNEAQ. Trimming shortened V by 1 base and J by 3 bases, and 12 bases separated the two germline ends. The CDR3 consists of 15 residues. CDR3 sequence (DNA): TGTGCCAGCAGCTTAGGTCCACAGACCGACACTGAAGCTTTCTTT. Translated: CASSLGPQTDTEAFF.

The sample holds one count of this clone. The chain couples TRBV27 to TRBJ1-2; 7 bases are shared with TRBD1. V gave up 5 bases and J gave up 3 bases; unmatched junction bases: 12. There are 16 residues in the CDR3. Germline V gene data show CDR1 as MNHEY and CDR2 as SMNVEV (reference sequence). DNA of the CDR3: TGTGCCAGCAGTCCTTCCGAAGGACAGGAGCACTATGGCTACACCTTC. This translates into CASSPSEGQEHYGYTF.

The CDR3 DNA reads as TGTGCCAGCAGTGATGGCACTAGCGGGGCGGAGACCCAGTACTTC. Protein product: CASSDGTSGAETQYF. The chain joins TRBV2 to TRBJ2-5; 10 nucleotides align to TRBD2. The length of the CDR3 is 15 residues. V shed 3 bases, J shed 5 bases, and the junction held 6 bases outside the gene matches. Germline V gene data show CDR1 as SNHLY and CDR2 as FYNNEI.

The chain employs TRBV9 and TRBJ2-3; TRBD2 agrees at 9 bases. J was trimmed by 1 base and V by 4 bases; bases with no gene match: 4. The germline V gene has CDR1 SGDLS and CDR2 YYNGEE. The CDR3 contains 15 residues. The CDR3 nucleotides are TGTGCCAGCAGCTTGCGGGGGGGCGGCACAGATACGCAGTATTTT. This sequence encodes CASSLRGGGTDTQYF. Using reference TRBV9 and TRBJ2-3 for the parts outside the CDR3, the full variable domain is DSGVTQTPKHLITATGQRVTLRCSPRSGDLSVYWYQQSLDQGLQFLIQYYNGEERAKGNILERFSAQQFPDLHSELNLSSLELGDSALYFCASSLRGGGTDTQYFGPGTRLTVL.

V is TRBV4-1 and J is TRBJ1-4; TRBD1 agrees at 11 bases. The germline CDR1 and CDR2 sequences are MGHRA and YSYEKL. The CDR3 has 17 residues. The V and J ends lost 2 bases and 1 base, in that order; junction bases with no gene match: 3. CDR3 coding DNA: TGCGCCAGCAGCCAAAGGACAGGGGGCAGAACTAATGAAAAACTGTTTTTT. Its protein is CASSQRTGGRTNEKLFF.

This chain connects TRBV7-8 to TRBJ1-1, with D hard to call. Trimming cost V 1 base and J 5 bases, with 11 bases left between them. Germline CDR1 reads SGHVS; CDR2 reads FQNEAQ. This CDR3 is 14 amino acids long. The DNA of the CDR3 is TGTGCCAGCAGCTTAGACCCCCGGGGAACTGAAGCTTTCTTT. This codes for CASSLDPRGTEAFF.

The chain joins TRBV18 to TRBJ1-2; TRBD1 aligns across 7 bases. Unmatched junction bases numbered 14, after V lost 6 bases and J lost 7 bases. Germline V gene sequence: CDR1 KGHSH, CDR2 LQKENI. The CDR3 is 15 amino acids. The CDR3 DNA reads TGTGCCAGCTCGGAAGGGAAGACAGGGATCTCTGGCTACACCTTC. Its protein is CASSEGKTGISGYTF.

This sequence joins TRBV6-5 and TRBJ2-1; no reliable D call. Trimming removed 7 bases from V and 7 bases from J, with 20 bases in between. CDR1 and CDR2 (germline): MNHEY, SVGAGI. The CDR3 consists of 15 residues. This CDR3 is CASTEMPHRVNEQFF. CDR3 nucleotide sequence: TGTGCCAGCACAGAAATGCCCCATCGGGTTAATGAGCAGTTCTTC.

The chain links TRBV9 to TRBJ2-5, with D perhaps TRBD2 (5 bases). The CDR3 totals 13 residues. CDR1 is SGDLS and CDR2 is YYNGEE in the germline V gene. V dropped 4 bases and J dropped 3 bases, with 10 bases sitting between them. The CDR3 here is CASSFGNKETQYF. Here the CDR3 DNA reads TGTGCCAGCAGCTTCGGGAATAAAGAGACCCAGTACTTC. The full variable domain, in which reference TRBV9 and TRBJ2-5 provide the parts outside the CDR3, is DSGVTQTPKHLITATGQRVTLRCSPRSGDLSVYWYQQSLDQGLQFLIQYYNGEERAKGNILERFSAQQFPDLHSELNLSSLELGDSALYFCASSFGNKETQYFGPGTRLLVL.

The chain joins TRBV21-1 to TRBJ2-1; TRBD2, the table's D call, was not compared with the DNA. TRBV21-1 is labeled a pseudogene. This CDR3 is 14 amino acids long. CDR3 in DNA: TGTGCCAGCAGCAATGGAGCAACACTGCATGAGCAGTTCTTC. Translated, it gives CASSNGATLHEQFF.

V and J are TRBV10-2 and TRBJ1-4, with D perhaps TRBD1 (5 bases). The CDR3 sequence is 15 residues long. V was shortened by 2 bases and J by 7 bases, with 14 bases between the two germline ends. Germline lookup yields CDR1 WSHSY and CDR2 SAAADI. The CDR3 bases are TGCGCCAGCAGTGAGAACGCCAGGGCCGCTGAAAAACTGTTTTTT. This gives the protein CASSENARAAEKLFF.

This chain links TRBV5-1 with TRBJ1-2, with a weak D call TRBD1 (6 bases). There are 14 residues in the CDR3. From germline, CDR1 is SGHRS and CDR2 YFSETQ. The ends were cut back, 4 bases at V and 4 bases at J, with 14 bases in the middle. The CDR3: CASSPEPGAYGYTF. The CDR3 DNA sequence: TGCGCCAGCAGCCCCGAACCAGGGGCCTATGGCTACACCTTC.

The chain employs TRBV3-1 (or the pseudogene TRBV3-2) and TRBJ2-2; 10 nucleotides align to TRBD1. V trimming: 8 bases; J trimming: 7 bases; junction bases outside the gene matches: 7. This CDR3 is 14 amino acids long. The germline gives CDR1 LGHDT, CDR2 YNNKEL (reference sequence). CDR3 sequence reads: CASRGTGESGELFF. The CDR3, as DNA: TGTGCCAGCCGCGGGACAGGGGAGAGCGGGGAGCTGTTTTTT.